The rows below give T cell receptor beta chains drawn from one sample of a study of T cell responses to AZD1222 COVID-19 vaccine. TCRdb's copy holds only in-frame clones and misses some; the assay was immunoSEQ multiplex PCR. The sample contains approximately 150,000 clones, less than 95% of which appear only once. This specimen consisted of peripheral blood, obtained 28 days after the second AZD1222 dose. The receptors derive from an adult who received the AZD1222 COVID-19 vaccine. Each CDR3 is given with its conserved first and last residue. The order of the fields is D gene, J gene, V gene, clone size, CDR3 DNA, CDR3 protein. A D gene is named only where the DNA matches it firmly. Only part of the rows carry a size: once, few, many, or a class if the clone is expanded.

d_call: .
j_call: TRBJ1-2
v_call: TRBV7-9
clone_size: .
cdr3_nt: TGTGCCAGCAGCTTGACGGGCAGCCGGGGCTATGGCTACACCTTC
cdr3_aa: CASSLTGSRGYGYTF

d_call: .
j_call: TRBJ1-5
v_call: TRBV6-1
clone_size: .
cdr3_nt: TGTGCCAGCAGTGACCTCCAGGGGATGGGCAATCAGCCCCAGCATTTT
cdr3_aa: CASSDLQGMGNQPQHF

d_call: TRBD1
j_call: TRBJ2-7
v_call: TRBV28
clone_size: once
cdr3_nt: TGTGCCAGCGGAATAACCGGGACAGGGTCCTACGAGCAGTACTTC
cdr3_aa: CASGITGTGSYEQYF

d_call: .
j_call: TRBJ2-7
v_call: TRBV5-6
clone_size: few
cdr3_nt: TGTGCCAGCAGCTTACTACAAGCTGGGGAGCAGTACTTC
cdr3_aa: CASSLLQAGEQYF

d_call: TRBD1
j_call: TRBJ1-1
v_call: TRBV7-2
clone_size: once
cdr3_nt: TGTGCCAGCAGCTGGGGGACAGGGGTCAACACTGAAGCTTTCTTT
cdr3_aa: CASSWGTGVNTEAFF

d_call: .
j_call: TRBJ1-3
v_call: TRBV5-8
clone_size: .
cdr3_nt: TGTGCCAGCACTCCGCCAGGGGCACCTGGAAACACCATATATTTT
cdr3_aa: CASTPPGAPGNTIYF

d_call: .
j_call: TRBJ2-2
v_call: TRBV19
clone_size: .
cdr3_nt: TGTGCCAGTAGTGTCCCGGGACGGGGGAACACCGGGGAGCTGTTTTTT
cdr3_aa: CASSVPGRGNTGELFF

d_call: TRBD2
j_call: TRBJ2-7
v_call: TRBV5-6
clone_size: .
cdr3_nt: TGTGCCAGCAGCTGGAAGACTAGCGGCGAATCCTACGAGCAGTACTTC
cdr3_aa: CASSWKTSGESYEQYF

d_call: TRBD1
j_call: TRBJ1-5
v_call: TRBV6-1
clone_size: .
cdr3_nt: TGTGCCAGCAGTGTACAGGGGGTCGACTTTGGGAATCAGCCCCAGCATTTT
cdr3_aa: CASSVQGVDFGNQPQHF

d_call: .
j_call: TRBJ1-6
v_call: TRBV7-9
clone_size: .
cdr3_nt: TGTGCCAGCAGGCCCAGCGGGAATTCACCCCTCCACTTT
cdr3_aa: CASRPSGNSPLHF

d_call: TRBD1
j_call: TRBJ2-7
v_call: TRBV18
clone_size: .
cdr3_nt: TGTGCCAGCTCAATTGAGACAGGGAACTCCTACGAGCAGTACTTC
cdr3_aa: CASSIETGNSYEQYF

d_call: .
j_call: TRBJ2-7
v_call: TRBV6-5
clone_size: .
cdr3_nt: TGTGCCAGCACCAAGGCCGACCGGGGGCGGTACGAGCAGTACTTC
cdr3_aa: CASTKADRGRYEQYF

d_call: .
j_call: TRBJ1-2
v_call: TRBV5-3
clone_size: .
cdr3_nt: TGTGCCAGAAGCCTTGACATGTCCTATGGCTACACCTTC
cdr3_aa: CARSLDMSYGYTF

d_call: TRBD1
j_call: TRBJ2-7
v_call: TRBV5-4
clone_size: .
cdr3_nt: TGTGCCAGCAGCTTGGGACAGGGGGTCAGGGAGCAGTACTTC
cdr3_aa: CASSLGQGVREQYF

d_call: TRBD1
j_call: TRBJ1-2
v_call: TRBV6-5
clone_size: .
cdr3_nt: TGTGCCAGCAGTTCACAGGGGCCCCTCTATGGCTACACCTTC
cdr3_aa: CASSSQGPLYGYTF

d_call: .
j_call: TRBJ2-2
v_call: TRBV28
clone_size: .
cdr3_nt: TGTGCCAGCAGTTTAAATAGCGGGAACACCGGGGAGCTGTTTTTT
cdr3_aa: CASSLNSGNTGELFF

d_call: .
j_call: TRBJ1-3
v_call: TRBV28
clone_size: once
cdr3_nt: TGTGCCAGCAGTAGACAGGCAGGACTCTCTGGAAACACCATATATTTT
cdr3_aa: CASSRQAGLSGNTIYF

d_call: .
j_call: TRBJ1-6
v_call: TRBV30
clone_size: .
cdr3_nt: TGTGCCTGGAGGATCACAGGGAGTCAGACACCCCTCCACTTT
cdr3_aa: CAWRITGSQTPLHF

d_call: TRBD1
j_call: TRBJ2-7
v_call: TRBV11-2
clone_size: .
cdr3_nt: TGTGCCAGCAGCTTAGTTGAGGGGGCGGTGCAGTACTTC
cdr3_aa: CASSLVEGAVQYF

d_call: .
j_call: TRBJ2-1
v_call: TRBV11-3
clone_size: .
cdr3_nt: TGTGCCAGCAGTCTCGACTCCCCTACGAAGCAGTTCTTC
cdr3_aa: CASSLDSPTKQFF

d_call: .
j_call: TRBJ2-1
v_call: TRBV6-2/TRBV6-3
clone_size: .
cdr3_nt: TGTGCCAGCAGTTACTCGAGACAGACTTCCTACAATGAGCAGTTCTTC
cdr3_aa: CASSYSRQTSYNEQFF

d_call: .
j_call: TRBJ1-5
v_call: TRBV28
clone_size: few
cdr3_nt: TGTGCCAGCACCACCCCCGGGGGGCCGAGTCAGCCCCAGCATTTT
cdr3_aa: CASTTPGGPSQPQHF

d_call: .
j_call: TRBJ1-4
v_call: TRBV4-1
clone_size: .
cdr3_nt: TGCGCCAGCAGCCGATCCCAGGCAGGAGTTAATGAAAAACTGTTTTTT
cdr3_aa: CASSRSQAGVNEKLFF

d_call: .
j_call: TRBJ2-7
v_call: TRBV2
clone_size: .
cdr3_nt: TGTGCCAGCATGCACGCACAGCCACCCTACGAGCAGTACTTC
cdr3_aa: CASMHAQPPYEQYF

d_call: .
j_call: TRBJ2-3
v_call: TRBV6-2/TRBV6-3
clone_size: .
cdr3_nt: TGTGCCAGCAGTTACGGGTTCAGCACAGATACGCAGTATTTT
cdr3_aa: CASSYGFSTDTQYF

d_call: .
j_call: TRBJ1-2
v_call: TRBV7-9
clone_size: .
cdr3_nt: TGTGCCAGCAGCTTAGGTGGGGCCGATTTCTATGGCTACACCTTC
cdr3_aa: CASSLGGADFYGYTF

d_call: .
j_call: TRBJ1-2
v_call: TRBV5-1
clone_size: .
cdr3_nt: TGCGCCAGCAGCTTGGAGGGTGGCTCTGGCTACACCTTC
cdr3_aa: CASSLEGGSGYTF

d_call: .
j_call: TRBJ2-7
v_call: TRBV18
clone_size: .
cdr3_nt: TGTGCCAGCTCACTAACCGGGTACGATCGGTATACCTACGAGCAGTACTTC
cdr3_aa: CASSLTGYDRYTYEQYF

d_call: TRBD1
j_call: TRBJ1-6
v_call: TRBV7-2
clone_size: few
cdr3_nt: TGTGCCAGCAGCTTAGCTACAGGGGGGACGGCATCACCCCTCCACTTT
cdr3_aa: CASSLATGGTASPLHF

d_call: .
j_call: TRBJ1-1
v_call: TRBV19
clone_size: .
cdr3_nt: TGTGCCAGTAGTGGGATCGGTGGAGCCCTTGGCCTCTCCGGATACACTGAAGCTTTCTTT
cdr3_aa: CASSGIGGALGLSGYTEAFF

d_call: .
j_call: TRBJ2-5
v_call: TRBV11-1
clone_size: .
cdr3_nt: TGTGCCAGCAGCCCCGGGACGCTGGGAGAGACCCAGTACTTC
cdr3_aa: CASSPGTLGETQYF

d_call: .
j_call: TRBJ1-4
v_call: TRBV19
clone_size: .
cdr3_nt: TGTGCCAGTAGACAGAATGGGGCGTTTGAAAAACTGTTTTTT
cdr3_aa: CASRQNGAFEKLFF

d_call: .
j_call: TRBJ1-1
v_call: TRBV5-5
clone_size: few
cdr3_nt: TGTGCCAGCAGCTCGGAATACAGGGTGGTGAACACTGAAGCTTTCTTT
cdr3_aa: CASSSEYRVVNTEAFF

d_call: .
j_call: TRBJ1-1
v_call: TRBV7-2
clone_size: .
cdr3_nt: TGTGCCAGCAGACGGACGGTGAACACTGAAGCTTTCTTT
cdr3_aa: CASRRTVNTEAFF

d_call: TRBD1
j_call: TRBJ1-1
v_call: TRBV7-9
clone_size: .
cdr3_nt: TGTGCCAGCAGCGTACGGACAGGGGGCAGGACTGAAGCTTTCTTT
cdr3_aa: CASSVRTGGRTEAFF

d_call: .
j_call: TRBJ2-5
v_call: TRBV18
clone_size: .
cdr3_nt: TGTGCCAGCTCACCTAGACAGAAAGAGACCCAGTACTTC
cdr3_aa: CASSPRQKETQYF

d_call: TRBD1
j_call: TRBJ1-1
v_call: TRBV7-8
clone_size: .
cdr3_nt: TGTGCCAGCAGCTATCGGACAGGGGATAAATTGAACACTGAAGCTTTCTTT
cdr3_aa: CASSYRTGDKLNTEAFF

d_call: .
j_call: TRBJ2-5
v_call: TRBV18
clone_size: .
cdr3_nt: TGTGCCAGCTCACCTTTATTGGGTGTAGCCGAAGAGACCCAGTACTTC
cdr3_aa: CASSPLLGVAEETQYF

d_call: .
j_call: TRBJ1-5
v_call: TRBV30
clone_size: once
cdr3_nt: TGTGCCTTACGAGCCGGGGGCAATCAGCCCCAGCATTTT
cdr3_aa: CALRAGGNQPQHF

d_call: TRBD2
j_call: TRBJ2-5
v_call: TRBV9
clone_size: .
cdr3_nt: TGTGCCAGCAGTCCCACCGGGACTAGCTCTCAAAGATGGTACTTC
cdr3_aa: CASSPTGTSSQRWYF

d_call: .
j_call: TRBJ2-7
v_call: TRBV9
clone_size: few
cdr3_nt: TGTGCCAGCAGCGTCTGGGACGACCAGGAGCAGTACTTC
cdr3_aa: CASSVWDDQEQYF

d_call: .
j_call: TRBJ2-7
v_call: TRBV4-3
clone_size: .
cdr3_nt: TGCGCCAGCAGCCAAGATTACCCTGGACCTTCCTACGAGCAGTACTTC
cdr3_aa: CASSQDYPGPSYEQYF

d_call: TRBD2
j_call: TRBJ2-3
v_call: TRBV30
clone_size: .
cdr3_nt: TGTGCCTGTAAGCGGGGGGGCGGCACAGATACGCAGTATTTT
cdr3_aa: CACKRGGGTDTQYF

d_call: .
j_call: TRBJ2-2
v_call: TRBV18
clone_size: .
cdr3_nt: TGTGCCAGCTCCGACGGGACCGGGGAGCTGTTTTTT
cdr3_aa: CASSDGTGELFF

d_call: .
j_call: TRBJ1-5
v_call: TRBV28
clone_size: .
cdr3_nt: TGTGCCAGCAGTTTACAGTGGGGTCAGCCCCAGCATTTT
cdr3_aa: CASSLQWGQPQHF

d_call: .
j_call: TRBJ1-1
v_call: TRBV2
clone_size: .
cdr3_nt: TGTGCCAGCAGTGTCATTGGGGAGGCTTTCTTT
cdr3_aa: CASSVIGEAFF

d_call: TRBD1
j_call: TRBJ1-6
v_call: TRBV27
clone_size: .
cdr3_nt: TGTGCCAGCAGTTTGATAACAGGGGGCTATAATTCACCCCTCCACTTT
cdr3_aa: CASSLITGGYNSPLHF

d_call: TRBD1
j_call: TRBJ1-5
v_call: TRBV7-9
clone_size: .
cdr3_nt: TGTGCCAGCAGCTTCACCGGGGACAGGGGCAATCAGCCCCAGCATTTT
cdr3_aa: CASSFTGDRGNQPQHF

d_call: .
j_call: TRBJ2-5
v_call: TRBV11-2
clone_size: .
cdr3_nt: TGTGCCAGCAGGTTCCAGGCCGGGGAGACCCAGTACTTC
cdr3_aa: CASRFQAGETQYF

d_call: TRBD1
j_call: TRBJ1-2
v_call: TRBV28
clone_size: .
cdr3_nt: TGTGCCAGCAGCCCTACCCAGTCGACAGGGAGGAACTATGGCTACACCTTC
cdr3_aa: CASSPTQSTGRNYGYTF

d_call: .
j_call: TRBJ1-4
v_call: TRBV5-8
clone_size: many
cdr3_nt: TGTGCCAGCAGCCCGGGACGGCAGGCAACTAATGAAAAACTGTTTTTT
cdr3_aa: CASSPGRQATNEKLFF

d_call: .
j_call: TRBJ2-1
v_call: TRBV6-5
clone_size: .
cdr3_nt: TGTGCCAGCAGCGCCAAGGCGGTAGCTGGGCAGTTCTTC
cdr3_aa: CASSAKAVAGQFF

d_call: .
j_call: TRBJ1-1
v_call: TRBV7-9
clone_size: .
cdr3_nt: TGTGCCCATTCCTTTCGGGGTTCGGACACTGAAGCTTTCTTT
cdr3_aa: CAHSFRGSDTEAFF

d_call: TRBD2
j_call: TRBJ2-1
v_call: TRBV5-1
clone_size: .
cdr3_nt: TGCGCCAGCAGTCCGGCTAGCGGGGGCTTATACAATGAGCAGTTCTTC
cdr3_aa: CASSPASGGLYNEQFF

d_call: TRBD1
j_call: TRBJ1-3
v_call: TRBV10-3
clone_size: .
cdr3_nt: TGTGCCATCGCCGGACAGGGAACCATTTTATCTGGAAACACCATATATTTT
cdr3_aa: CAIAGQGTILSGNTIYF

d_call: TRBD1
j_call: TRBJ1-4
v_call: TRBV6-5
clone_size: .
cdr3_nt: TGTGCCAGCAGGATGGGGACAGGGGGTTTTGAAAAACTGTTTTTT
cdr3_aa: CASRMGTGGFEKLFF

d_call: TRBD1
j_call: TRBJ2-2
v_call: TRBV6-5
clone_size: .
cdr3_nt: TGTGCCAGCAGTACCGGGACAGTGAACACCGGGGAGCTGTTTTTT
cdr3_aa: CASSTGTVNTGELFF